Here is one T cell receptor (beta chain) with its context. The antigen is not known. The final CDR3 position lacks the conserved phenylalanine or tryptophan, pointing to a likely read error. Because the CDR3's place on the DNA is in doubt, the DNA is left out and the CDR3 is given as listed by TCRdb. These data belong to a study of tumor and adjacent non-tumor tissue in lung cancer. At the level of the study: There were some 12 adenocarcinoma, a couple of squamous cell carcinoma and 1 small cell lung cancer cases.

This sample's RNA came from whole unsorted tissue. This non-tumor lung sample came from over 3 cm beyond the tumor edge. In germline, CDR1 is SGHTA, CDR2 FQGTGA. The CDR3 spans 13 amino acids, including both terminal residues. Broader study findings: Significantly higher TCR diversity was found in tumor than normal lung. Tumor repertoires had a smaller top 100 clone share than normal lung.

Three rounds of nested PCR, following a modified ARM-PCR protocol, produced the TCRbeta library. Via MiXCR, TCRdb re-called the multiplex PCR reads, giving one row per CDR3 protein. Of 90,000 to 100,000 distinct CDR3 sequences in the sample, less than 85% are singletons; the top ten hold under 40%. Sequenced material: distant non-tumor lung tissue. The rearrangement links TRBV7-3 to TRBJ2-2; the table assigns TRBD2, which was not confirmed against the DNA. The receptor was derived from a man aged 55 to 70 with small cell lung cancer. CDR3 residues: CASSSGGTGELFS.